This T cell receptor beta chain was profiled in a study of T cells after yellow fever vaccination. 5'RACE template switching added a universal primer site and UMIs to TCR cDNA. TCRdb re-called the 5' RACE reads with MiXCR, one entry per CDR3 protein. The sample has 300,000 or so distinct CDR3 sequences; 13% are singletons. This clonotype has just a few counts. Its matching antigen is unknown. Study-level findings and limits: Most primary-vaccination clones recurred post-booster (around 95% CD4, around 90% CD8). Though weaker, the secondary response peaked faster, on day 5 versus 15. Any FACS-sorted repertoire could hold abundant clonotypes that contaminate it from the bulk population.

Trimming stripped 7 bases from V and 5 bases from J, with 14 bases between. This CDR3 has 13 residues. Germline CDR1 is SGHTA and CDR2 is FQGNSA. The material sequenced was CD4+ T cells sorted from PBMCs, taken 45 days after the yellow fever booster vaccination. V and J are TRBV7-2 and TRBJ1-1, with TRBD1 as a possible D gene (5 bases). The receptor comes from a man younger than 45 who received the YFV17D yellow fever vaccine. The CDR3 reads CASTPTAYTEAFF. The CDR3 bases are TGTGCCAGCACCCCGACAGCGTATACTGAAGCTTTCTTT. The full variable domain, with the rest looked up from reference TRBV7-2 and TRBJ1-1, is GAGVSQSPSNKVTEKGKDVELRCDPISGHTALYWYRQSLGQGLEFLIYFQGNSAPDKSGLPSDRFSAERTGGSVSTLTIQRTQQEDSAVYLCASTPTAYTEAFFGQGTRLTVV.